The 32 T cell receptor beta chains listed next were all sequenced from one sample in a study of blood T cell repertoires in COVID-19. The table came from immunoSEQ multiplex PCR; TCRdb's copy has only in-frame clones and leaves some out. Of approximately 500,000 clones in the sample, about 88% were seen once. Sequencing was carried out using peripheral blood. Receptor source: a woman aged 45-59 years with COVID-19, enrolled during active disease.

The chain couples TRBV5-1 to TRBJ1-1; the D is unclear. The V end was cut by 0 bases, the J end by 3 bases, with 6 bases between. Germline V lookup: CDR1 SGHRS, CDR2 YFSETQ. The CDR3 sequence is 13 residues long. CDR3 loop: CASSLVGHTEAFF. The CDR3 nucleotides are TGCGCCAGCAGCTTGGTTGGGCACACTGAAGCTTTCTTT. The whole variable domain, remainder taken from reference TRBV5-1 and TRBJ1-1, is KAGVTQTPRYLIKTRGQQVTLSCSPISGHRSVSWYQQTPGQGLQFLFEYFSETQRNKGNFPGRFSGRQFSNSRSEMNVSTLELGDSALYLCASSLVGHTEAFFGQGTRLTVV.

This clone is a singleton in its sample. The chain carries TRBV21-1 and TRBJ2-1; the DNA was not used to check the table's D call, TRBD1. TRBV21-1 is reported as a pseudogene. The CDR3 runs to 12 residues. The CDR3 region is CASSISVNEQFF. Written as DNA, the CDR3 is TGTGCCAGCAGCATCTCAGTCAATGAGCAGTTCTTC.

The CDR3 DNA follows: TGCGCCAGCAGCCTAAACCCGACAGGGGGCGAGCAGTACTTC. Encoded protein: CASSLNPTGGEQYF. The rearrangement links TRBV5-1 to TRBJ2-7; TRBD1 matches at 9 bases. This CDR3 has 14 amino acids. Germline V lookup: CDR1 SGHRS, CDR2 YFSETQ. The junction had 8 bases not matched to a gene; V was cut back by 4 bases and J by 6 bases.

The chain has TRBV2 and TRBJ1-6; D may be TRBD1 (5 bases). Germline V gene lookup returns CDR1 SNHLY and CDR2 FYNNEI. V was shortened by 6 bases and J by 0 bases, with 12 bases between the two germline ends. The CDR3 extends over 16 amino acids. The DNA for the CDR3 is TGTGCCAGCAGCCGGACACTTAGCTCCTATAATTCACCCCTCCACTTT. Translating gives CASSRTLSSYNSPLHF.

V is TRBV2 and J is TRBJ2-7, with 8 bases lining up with TRBD2. Per germline, CDR1 SNHLY and CDR2 FYNNEI. J gave up 0 bases and V 6 bases, and 10 bases lay outside the gene matches. CDR3 length: 16 residues. The CDR3 reads CASSQGGSGSSYEQYF. The CDR3 DNA reads TGTGCCAGCAGCCAAGGGGGGAGCGGGAGCTCCTACGAGCAGTACTTC.

The rearrangement uses TRBV6-5 and TRBJ1-1; TRBD1 aligns across 12 bases. Trimming at V came to 0 bases and at J to 4 bases, leaving 3 bases not matched to a gene. The CDR3 runs 16 residues. Germline CDR1 and CDR2: MNHEY and SVGAGI. Here the CDR3 reads CASSYSGQGAATEAFF. CDR3 DNA: TGTGCCAGCAGTTACTCGGGACAGGGGGCGGCCACTGAAGCTTTCTTT.

The table lists this clone with many counts. The rearrangement uses TRBV7-9 and TRBJ2-7, with 8 positions matching TRBD2. The CDR3 has 14 residues. CDR1 SEHNR and CDR2 FQNEAQ come from the germline V gene (reference sequence). J gave up 3 bases and V 7 bases, and 8 bases lay outside the gene matches. The CDR3 sequence is CASTSGGGLYEQYF. The DNA of the CDR3 is TGTGCCAGCACCTCGGGAGGGGGGCTCTACGAGCAGTACTTC.

V and J are TRBV21-1 and TRBJ1-1; the table's TRBD1 call for D was not verified on the DNA. TRBV21-1 represents a pseudogene. This CDR3 has 16 amino acids. The chain's CDR3 is CASSPNQTGEGTEAFF. The CDR3 bases are TGTGCCAGCAGCCCGAATCAAACAGGGGAAGGTACTGAAGCTTTCTTT.

The rearrangement links TRBV7-3 to TRBJ2-1; TRBD2 matches at 9 bases. The V segment lost 5 bases and the J segment 7 bases; nucleotides outside the gene matches: 12. The CDR3 runs 16 residues. Germline CDR1 and CDR2: SGHTA and FQGTGA. CDR3 loop: CASSPLAAGGQNEQFF. As DNA, the CDR3 is TGTGCCAGCAGCCCGCTGGCGGCGGGGGGGCAAAATGAGCAGTTCTTC.

This chain uses TRBV7-3 with TRBJ2-2, with D unclear. V lost 5 bases and J lost 5, with 9 bases in between. This CDR3 is built from 13 residues. Looked up from germline, CDR1 is SGHTA and CDR2 is FQGTGA. CDR3: CASSPLRTGELFF. CDR3 bases: TGTGCCAGCAGCCCCCTTCGGACCGGGGAGCTGTTTTTT.

Points on this clone: The sample holds other DNA sequences that translate to the same CDR3. The V call is TRBV4-1, the J call TRBJ2-2, with D unclear. The CDR3 runs to 12 residues. CDR1 and CDR2 from the germline V gene are MGHRA and YSYEKL. V was shortened by 4 bases and J by 6 bases, with 6 bases between the two germline ends. CDR3 in DNA: TGCGCCAGCAGCCCGCCGGCCGGGGAGCTGTTTTTT. It yields the protein CASSPPAGELFF.

The CDR3 DNA reads as TGTGCCACCAGTGATTCGGACAGGGAGGGCGGCTACACCTTC. It specifies CATSDSDREGGYTF. The chain combines TRBV24-1 with TRBJ1-2, with 8 bases matching TRBD1. Trimming took 2 bases from V and 8 from J; bases not matched to a gene: 6. The CDR3 covers 14 residues. Germline V gene data show CDR1 as KGHDR and CDR2 as SFDVKD.

This chain links TRBV12-3 or TRBV12-4 with TRBJ2-3, with TRBD1 identical over 7 bases. The J segment lost 6 bases and the V segment lost 6 bases, leaving 6 bases of the junction unmatched. The CDR3 sequence is 13 residues long. This CDR3 is CASRRTGQDTQYF. In DNA, the CDR3 is TGTGCCAGCAGACGGACAGGCCAGGATACGCAGTATTTT.

The chain is built from TRBV5-1 and TRBJ1-1, with D uncertain. From germline, CDR1 is SGHRS and CDR2 YFSETQ. CDR3 length equals 13 residues. V lost 4 bases, J lost 5 bases, and 12 bases lay in between. In nucleotides, the CDR3 is TGCGCCAGCAGCGTCACAGTATTAACTGAAGCTTTCTTT. Protein sequence: CASSVTVLTEAFF.

This clone was observed a few times. V usage is TRBV12-3 or TRBV12-4 and J usage is TRBJ1-1; D not resolved. V was shortened by 6 bases and J by 6 bases, with 11 bases between the two germline ends. The CDR3 runs 12 residues. In DNA form, the CDR3 reads TGTGCCAGCAGCCCTATCTCCTCTGAAGCTTTCTTT. Protein product: CASSPISSEAFF.

This clone appeared once. For the CDR3, the DNA is TGTGCCAGCAGCTTAAGCCGGGGACAGCCCCAGCATTTT. Residues: CASSLSRGQPQHF. The rearrangement joins TRBV11-2 to TRBJ1-5, with D unresolved. The V gene lost 2 bases and the J gene lost 7 bases, with 9 bases spanning the gap. The germline gives CDR1 SGHAT, CDR2 FQNNGV. This CDR3 comprises 13 residues.

This clone showed up just once. The V and J genes are TRBV11-2 and TRBJ2-3; 14 bases fit TRBD2. The CDR3 is 18 residues long. Germline lookup yields CDR1 SGHAT and CDR2 FQNNGV. After removal of 5 bases from V and 2 bases from J, the junction contained 9 bases not matched to a gene. The CDR3 protein is CASSHRLAGGRITDTQYF. The CDR3 region has the DNA TGTGCCAGCAGCCACCGACTAGCGGGGGGGCGGATCACAGATACGCAGTATTTT.

The chain uses TRBV6-5 and TRBJ1-5, with TRBD1 matching 9 bases. The CDR3 contains 14 residues. CDR1 is MNHEY and CDR2 is SVGAGI in the germline V gene. V dropped 6 bases and J dropped 7; count of bases not matched to a gene: 7. The CDR3 is CASSVDRGDQPQHF. The CDR3 DNA sequence: TGTGCCAGCAGCGTGGACAGGGGAGACCAGCCCCAGCATTTT.

The chain recombines TRBV11-2 with TRBJ1-3, with D unclear. Germline lookup yields CDR1 SGHAT and CDR2 FQNNGV. V gave up 3 bases and J gave up 0 bases, with 12 bases separating them. CDR3 length: 16 residues. The CDR3 spells CASSFNQFSSGNTIYF. The CDR3 DNA is TGTGCCAGCAGCTTCAACCAGTTTTCCTCTGGAAACACCATATATTTT.

The chain links TRBV30 to TRBJ2-3; TRBD2 aligns across 7 bases. V was clipped by 0 bases and J by 0 bases; unmatched bases: 6. This CDR3 has 16 amino acids. From germline, CDR1 is GTSNPN and CDR2 SVGIG (reference sequence). CDR3: CAWSVKGRGSTDTQYF. For the CDR3, the DNA is TGTGCCTGGAGTGTAAAGGGGAGGGGTAGCACAGATACGCAGTATTTT.

The gene calls are TRBV20-1 and TRBJ1-5, with D perhaps TRBD1 (5 bases). The germline V and J ends were trimmed by 7 bases and 6 bases, with 10 bases remaining between them. The germline V gene has CDR1 DFQATT and CDR2 SNEGSKA (reference sequence). The CDR3 totals 11 residues. CDR3 loop: CSVGGSQPQHF. The CDR3 DNA is TGCAGTGTGGGGGGTAGTCAGCCCCAGCATTTT.

V and J are TRBV24-1 and TRBJ1-5, with 8 bases lining up with TRBD1. The length of the CDR3 is 15 residues. Germline CDR1 reads KGHDR; CDR2 reads SFDVKD. V trimming: 7 bases; J trimming: 4 bases; junction bases outside the gene matches: 8. CDR3 in amino acids: CATRKGQAGNQPQHF. CDR3 nucleotides: TGTGCCACCAGAAAGGGACAGGCGGGAAATCAGCCCCAGCATTTT.

V and J are TRBV6-5 and TRBJ1-6; weak D call: TRBD1 (5 bases). The CDR3 sequence is 13 residues long. V was clipped by 8 bases and J by 10 bases, with 15 bases between them. CDR1 is MNHEY and CDR2 is SVGAGI in the germline V gene. The CDR3 here is CASGGDVGSPLHF. CDR3 DNA sequence: TGTGCCAGCGGAGGGGACGTAGGGTCACCCCTCCACTTT.

J is TRBJ2-7 and V is TRBV6-5, with a weak D call TRBD1 (6 bases). CDR3 size: 13 residues. Germline assignment: CDR1 MNHEY and CDR2 SVGAGI. The V end lost 7 bases, the J end lost 3 bases, and 13 bases lay between the germline ends. Written as DNA, the CDR3 is TGTGCCAGCACCTGGACAGTCGACTACGAGCAGTACTTC. Its protein product is CASTWTVDYEQYF.

This rearrangement joins TRBV5-6 to TRBJ1-5, with D unresolved. This CDR3 comprises 14 residues. V was cut by 4 bases and J by 2 bases, with 10 bases left in between. CDR1 is SGHDT and CDR2 is YYEEEE in the germline V gene. CDR3 sequence (DNA): TGTGCCAGCAGCCTATGGCAGGGCAATCAGCCCCAGCATTTT. Protein product: CASSLWQGNQPQHF.

This chain joins TRBV6-5 and TRBJ1-6, with D uncertain. Trimming cost V 10 bases and J 1 base, with 11 bases left between them. Germline CDR1 reads MNHEY; CDR2 reads SVGAGI. There are 14 residues in the CDR3. In DNA, the CDR3 is TGTGCCATCCGTCGGAGTTCCTATAATTCACCCCTCCACTTT. Encoded protein: CAIRRSSYNSPLHF.

The chain has TRBV27 and TRBJ2-7; TRBD2 might be the D (5 bases). The V and J ends lost 10 bases and 1 base respectively, with 11 bases between them. The CDR3 has 12 residues. Germline assignment: CDR1 MNHEY and CDR2 SMNVEV (reference sequence). Here the CDR3 reads CATRGGSYEQYF. In DNA, the CDR3 is TGTGCCACCCGAGGAGGTTCCTACGAGCAGTACTTC.

J is TRBJ2-1 and V is TRBV19, with 11 bases matching TRBD2. V lost 3 bases, J lost 7 bases, and 8 bases stayed unmatched. There are 16 residues in the CDR3. Germline V lookup: CDR1 LNHDA, CDR2 SQIVND (reference sequence). The CDR3 nucleotides are TGTGCCAGTAGTATGGCTAGCGGGAGGTATAGTAATGAGCAGTTCTTC. This translates into CASSMASGRYSNEQFF.

The chain is built from TRBV10-1 and TRBJ2-3; 7 nucleotides line up with TRBD1. Unmatched junction bases numbered 7, after V lost 4 bases and J lost 3 bases. Germline assignment: CDR1 WNHNN and CDR2 SYGVQD (reference sequence). The CDR3 covers 15 residues. CDR3 amino acids: CASSATGSETDTQYF. CDR3 sequence (DNA): TGCGCCAGCAGTGCGACAGGGTCGGAGACAGATACGCAGTATTTT.

As to this clone: Within the sample, other DNA sequences also encode this same CDR3. The chain has TRBV6-1 and TRBJ1-5; D is ambiguous. The ends were cut back, 3 bases at V and 6 bases at J, with 12 bases in the middle. The length of the CDR3 is 14 residues. CDR1 and CDR2 (germline): MNHNS, SASEGT. Here the CDR3 reads CASSEVGVSQPQHF. As DNA, the CDR3 is TGTGCCAGCAGTGAGGTGGGCGTTAGTCAGCCCCAGCATTTT.

Regarding this clone: The sample holds other DNA sequences that translate to the same CDR3. The chain joins TRBV7-9 to TRBJ1-5; 7 bases align to TRBD1. Germline V gene data show CDR1 as SEHNR and CDR2 as FQNEAQ (reference sequence). V shed 6 bases, J shed 4 bases, and the junction held 3 bases outside the gene matches. The length of the CDR3 is 13 residues. The CDR3 sequence: CASSSGGNQPQHF. In nucleotides, the CDR3 is TGTGCCAGCAGTTCAGGGGGAAATCAGCCCCAGCATTTT.

The chain combines TRBV5-1 with TRBJ1-4; a weak D match, TRBD1 (6 bases). V lost 4 bases to trimming and J lost 3 bases, with 19 bases between them. CDR1 is SGHRS, CDR2 YFSETQ, per germline. The CDR3 consists of 17 residues. CDR3 sequence: CASSQFGGAGANEKLFF. The CDR3 coding sequence is TGCGCCAGCAGCCAGTTTGGGGGCGCAGGGGCTAATGAAAAACTGTTTTTT.